These 2 T cell receptor beta chains were sequenced from one sample in a study of T-cell memory formation after mild COVID-19. MiXCR, run by TCRdb on the 5' RACE reads, gives a single entry per CDR3 protein. The sample lists roughly 170,000 distinct CDR3 sequences; approximately 18% were seen once. Sequencing input: PBMCs or a T cell subset sorted from them (not recorded which). The receptors here all came from a man aged 18 to 35 who had mild COVID-19 (a few samples of this study predate the infection). Cell type and time point are not known.

Only a few counts were recorded for this clonotype. J is TRBJ2-5 and V is TRBV5-1, with 8 bases lining up with TRBD1. CDR1 is SGHRS, CDR2 YFSETQ, per germline. J was trimmed by 5 bases and V by 3 bases; bases with no gene match: 15. CDR3 size: 17 residues. CDR3 coding DNA: TGCGCCAGCAGCTCCCCACAGGGGGGCCGGAGGACGGAGACCCAGTACTTC. Translating gives CASSSPQGGRRTETQYF.

J is TRBJ1-5 and V is TRBV5-5; D is uncertain. Germline values: CDR1 SGHKS, CDR2 YYEKEE (reference sequence). The CDR3 consists of 13 residues. V gave up 0 bases and J gave up 5 bases, with 6 bases separating them. In DNA form, the CDR3 reads TGTGCCAGCAGCTTGGTGTCCTATCAGCCCCAGCATTTT. Its protein is CASSLVSYQPQHF.